This entry describes one TCR beta chain. Antigen unknown. PCR amplification relied on 60 Vbeta primers (plus 13 Jbeta primers). Authors' methods: Later reanalysis found around 84 million unique TCR beta chains, 9 million to 12 million of them shared. Method: immunoSEQ multiplex PCR; TCRdb's copy keeps in-frame clones and lacks some. V and J calls plus clone size are reproduced from that table; the DNA served to infer D and trimming. The top ten clones hold over 13% of a sample with under 150,000 clones, 70% to 75% of them seen once. These data belong to a study of cytomegalovirus exposure and HLA in healthy donors. Study conclusions and caveats: Association of a missense DCLRE1C variant with TCR beta V- and J-gene trimming was reported in a later analysis. Most TCRs appeared rarely, but some public TCRs recurred in many donors. Reports indicate that TCR beta sequences accurately predicted the HLA-A and HLA-B alleles of most subjects.

Germline values: CDR1 SGHDT, CDR2 YYEEEE. The V gene end was trimmed by 0 bases and the J gene end by 6 bases; junction bases not matched to a gene: 11. CDR3 length: 17 residues. The chain links TRBV5-6 to TRBJ2-3; 9 bases fit TRBD2. The sample was PBMCs. The clonotype was recovered from a human donor in good health. CDR3 amino acids: CASSLVSGGDRRDTQYF. CDR3 sequence (DNA): TGTGCCAGCAGCTTGGTTAGCGGGGGCGACCGCAGGGATACGCAGTATTTT.